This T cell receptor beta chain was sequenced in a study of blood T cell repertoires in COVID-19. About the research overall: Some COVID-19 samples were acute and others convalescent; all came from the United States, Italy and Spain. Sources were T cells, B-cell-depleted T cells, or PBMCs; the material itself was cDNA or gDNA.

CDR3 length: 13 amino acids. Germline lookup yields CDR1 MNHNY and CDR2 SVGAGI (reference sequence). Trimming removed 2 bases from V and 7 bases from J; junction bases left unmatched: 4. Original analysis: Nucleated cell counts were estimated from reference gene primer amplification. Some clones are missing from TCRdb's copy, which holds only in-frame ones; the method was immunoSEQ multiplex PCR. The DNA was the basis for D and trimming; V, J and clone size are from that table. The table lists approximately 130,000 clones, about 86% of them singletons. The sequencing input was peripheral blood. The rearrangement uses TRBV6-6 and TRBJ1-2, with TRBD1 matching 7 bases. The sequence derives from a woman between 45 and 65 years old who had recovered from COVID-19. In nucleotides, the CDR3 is TGTGCCAGCAGTTACAGGGGGCAGCGTGGCTACACCTTC. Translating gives CASSYRGQRGYTF.